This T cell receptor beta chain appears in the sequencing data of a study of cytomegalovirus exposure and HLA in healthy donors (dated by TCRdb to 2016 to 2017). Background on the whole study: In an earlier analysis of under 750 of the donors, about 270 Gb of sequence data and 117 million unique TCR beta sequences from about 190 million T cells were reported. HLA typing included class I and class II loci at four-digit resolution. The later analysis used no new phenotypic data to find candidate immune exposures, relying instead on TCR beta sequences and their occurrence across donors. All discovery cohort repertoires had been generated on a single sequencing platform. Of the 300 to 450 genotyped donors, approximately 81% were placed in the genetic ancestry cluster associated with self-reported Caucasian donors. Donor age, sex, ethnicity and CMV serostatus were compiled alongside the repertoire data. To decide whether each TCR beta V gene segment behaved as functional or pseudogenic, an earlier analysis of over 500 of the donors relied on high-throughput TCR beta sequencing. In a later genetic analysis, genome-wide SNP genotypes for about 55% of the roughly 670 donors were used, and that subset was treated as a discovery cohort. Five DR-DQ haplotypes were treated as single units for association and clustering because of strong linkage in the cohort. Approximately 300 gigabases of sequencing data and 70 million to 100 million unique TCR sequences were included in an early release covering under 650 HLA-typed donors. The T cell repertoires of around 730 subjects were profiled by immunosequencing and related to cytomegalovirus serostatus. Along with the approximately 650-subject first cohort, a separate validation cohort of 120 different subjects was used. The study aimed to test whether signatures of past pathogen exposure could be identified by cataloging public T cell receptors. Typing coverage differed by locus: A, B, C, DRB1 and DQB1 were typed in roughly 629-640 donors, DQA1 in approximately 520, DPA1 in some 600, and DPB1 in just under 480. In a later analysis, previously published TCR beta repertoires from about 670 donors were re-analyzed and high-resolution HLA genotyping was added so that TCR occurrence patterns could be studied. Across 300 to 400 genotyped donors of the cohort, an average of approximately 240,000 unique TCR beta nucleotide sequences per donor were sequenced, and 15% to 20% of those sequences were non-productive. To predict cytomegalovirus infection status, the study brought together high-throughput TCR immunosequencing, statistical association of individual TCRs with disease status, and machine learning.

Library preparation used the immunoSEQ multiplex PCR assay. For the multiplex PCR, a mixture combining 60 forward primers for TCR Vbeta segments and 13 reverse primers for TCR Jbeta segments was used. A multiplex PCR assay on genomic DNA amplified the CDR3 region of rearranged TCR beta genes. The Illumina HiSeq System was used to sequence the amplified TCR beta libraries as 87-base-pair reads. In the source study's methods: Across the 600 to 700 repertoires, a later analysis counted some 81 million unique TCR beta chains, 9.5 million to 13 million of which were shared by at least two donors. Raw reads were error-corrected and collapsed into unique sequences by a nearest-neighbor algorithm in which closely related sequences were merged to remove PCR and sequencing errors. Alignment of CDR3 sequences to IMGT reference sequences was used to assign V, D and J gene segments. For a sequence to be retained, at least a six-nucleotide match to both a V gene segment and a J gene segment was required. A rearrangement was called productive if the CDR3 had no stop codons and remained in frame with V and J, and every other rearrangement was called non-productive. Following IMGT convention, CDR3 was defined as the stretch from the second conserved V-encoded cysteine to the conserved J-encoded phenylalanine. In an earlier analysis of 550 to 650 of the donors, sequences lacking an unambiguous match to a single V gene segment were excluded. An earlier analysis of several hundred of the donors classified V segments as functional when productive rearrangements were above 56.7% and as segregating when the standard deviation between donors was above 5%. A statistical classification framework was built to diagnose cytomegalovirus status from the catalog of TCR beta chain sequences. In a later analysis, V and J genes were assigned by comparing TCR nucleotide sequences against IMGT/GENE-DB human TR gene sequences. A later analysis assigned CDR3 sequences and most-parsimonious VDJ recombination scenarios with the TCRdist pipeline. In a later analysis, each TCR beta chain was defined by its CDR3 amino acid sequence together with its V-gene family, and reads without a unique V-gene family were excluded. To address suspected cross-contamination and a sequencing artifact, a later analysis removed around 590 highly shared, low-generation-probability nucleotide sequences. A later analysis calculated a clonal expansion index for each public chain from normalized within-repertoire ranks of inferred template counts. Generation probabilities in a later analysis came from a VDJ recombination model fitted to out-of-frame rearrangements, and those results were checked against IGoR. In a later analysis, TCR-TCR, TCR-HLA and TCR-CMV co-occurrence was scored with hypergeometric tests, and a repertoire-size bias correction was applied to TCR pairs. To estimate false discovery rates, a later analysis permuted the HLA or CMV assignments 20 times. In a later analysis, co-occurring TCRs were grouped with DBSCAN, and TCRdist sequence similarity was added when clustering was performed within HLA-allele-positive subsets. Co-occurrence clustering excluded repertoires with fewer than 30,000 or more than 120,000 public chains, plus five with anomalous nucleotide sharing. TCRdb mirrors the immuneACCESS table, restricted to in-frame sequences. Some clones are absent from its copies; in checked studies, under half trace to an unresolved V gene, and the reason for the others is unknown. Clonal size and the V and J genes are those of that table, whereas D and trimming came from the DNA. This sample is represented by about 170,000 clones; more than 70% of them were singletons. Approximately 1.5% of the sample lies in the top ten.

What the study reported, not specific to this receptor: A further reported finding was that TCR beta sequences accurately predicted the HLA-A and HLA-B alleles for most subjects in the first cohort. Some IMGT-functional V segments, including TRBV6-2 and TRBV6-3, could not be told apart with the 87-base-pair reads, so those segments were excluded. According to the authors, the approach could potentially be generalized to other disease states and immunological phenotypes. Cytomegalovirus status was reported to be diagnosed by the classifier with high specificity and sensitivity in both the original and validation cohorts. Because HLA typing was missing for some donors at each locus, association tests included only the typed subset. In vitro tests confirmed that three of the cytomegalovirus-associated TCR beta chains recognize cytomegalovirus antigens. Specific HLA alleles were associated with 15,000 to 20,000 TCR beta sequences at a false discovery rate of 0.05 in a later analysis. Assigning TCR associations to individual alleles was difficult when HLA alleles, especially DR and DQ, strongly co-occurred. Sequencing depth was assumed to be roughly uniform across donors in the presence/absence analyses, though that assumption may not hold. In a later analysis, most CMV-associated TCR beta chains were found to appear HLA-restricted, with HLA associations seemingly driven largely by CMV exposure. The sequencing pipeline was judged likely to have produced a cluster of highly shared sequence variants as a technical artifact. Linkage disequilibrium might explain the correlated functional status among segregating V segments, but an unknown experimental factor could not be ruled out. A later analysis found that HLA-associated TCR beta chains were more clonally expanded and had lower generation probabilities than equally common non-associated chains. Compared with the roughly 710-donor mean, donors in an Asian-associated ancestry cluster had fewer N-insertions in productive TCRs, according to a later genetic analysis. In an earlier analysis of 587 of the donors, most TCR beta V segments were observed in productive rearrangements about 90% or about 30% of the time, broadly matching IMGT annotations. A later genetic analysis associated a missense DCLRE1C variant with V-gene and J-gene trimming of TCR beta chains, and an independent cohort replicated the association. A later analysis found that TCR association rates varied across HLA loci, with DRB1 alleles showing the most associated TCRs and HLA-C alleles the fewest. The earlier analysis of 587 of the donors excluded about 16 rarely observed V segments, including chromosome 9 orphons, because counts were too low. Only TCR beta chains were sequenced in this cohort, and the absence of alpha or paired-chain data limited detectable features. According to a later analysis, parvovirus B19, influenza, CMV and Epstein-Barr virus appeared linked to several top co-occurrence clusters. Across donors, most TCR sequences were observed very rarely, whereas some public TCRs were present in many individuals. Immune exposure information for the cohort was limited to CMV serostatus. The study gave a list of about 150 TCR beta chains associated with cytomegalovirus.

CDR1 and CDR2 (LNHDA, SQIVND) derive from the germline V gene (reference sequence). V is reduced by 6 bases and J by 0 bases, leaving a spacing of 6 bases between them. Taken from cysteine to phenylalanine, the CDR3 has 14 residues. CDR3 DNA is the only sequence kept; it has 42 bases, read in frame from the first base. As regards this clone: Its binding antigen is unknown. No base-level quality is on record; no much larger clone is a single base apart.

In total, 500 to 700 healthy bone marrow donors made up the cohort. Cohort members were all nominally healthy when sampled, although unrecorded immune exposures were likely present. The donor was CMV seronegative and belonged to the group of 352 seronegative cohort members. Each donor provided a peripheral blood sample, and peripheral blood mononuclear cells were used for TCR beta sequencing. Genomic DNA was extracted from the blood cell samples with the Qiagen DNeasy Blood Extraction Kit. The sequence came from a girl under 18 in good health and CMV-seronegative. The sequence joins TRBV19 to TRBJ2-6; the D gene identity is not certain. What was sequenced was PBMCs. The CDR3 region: CASRQNSGANVLTF. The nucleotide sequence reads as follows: TGTGCCAGTAGACAGAACTCTGGGGCCAACGTCCTGACTTTC.